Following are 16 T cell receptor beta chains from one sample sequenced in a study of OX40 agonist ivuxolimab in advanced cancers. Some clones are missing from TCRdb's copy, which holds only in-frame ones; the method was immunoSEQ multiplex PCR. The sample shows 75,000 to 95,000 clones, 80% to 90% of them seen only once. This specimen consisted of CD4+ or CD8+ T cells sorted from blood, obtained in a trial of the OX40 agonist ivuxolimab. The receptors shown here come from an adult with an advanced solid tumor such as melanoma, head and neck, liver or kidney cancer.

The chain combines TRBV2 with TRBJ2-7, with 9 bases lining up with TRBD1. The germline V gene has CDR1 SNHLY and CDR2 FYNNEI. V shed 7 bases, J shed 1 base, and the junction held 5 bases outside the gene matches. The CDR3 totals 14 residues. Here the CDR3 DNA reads TGTGCCAGCAACCCGGGACAGGGTTCCTACGAGCAGTACTTC. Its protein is CASNPGQGSYEQYF.

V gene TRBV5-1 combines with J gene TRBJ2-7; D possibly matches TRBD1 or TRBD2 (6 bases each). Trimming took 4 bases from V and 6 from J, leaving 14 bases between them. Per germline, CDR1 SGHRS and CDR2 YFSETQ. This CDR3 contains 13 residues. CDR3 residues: CASSGGPDLEQYF. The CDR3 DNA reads TGCGCCAGCAGCGGGGGGCCCGACCTCGAGCAGTACTTC.

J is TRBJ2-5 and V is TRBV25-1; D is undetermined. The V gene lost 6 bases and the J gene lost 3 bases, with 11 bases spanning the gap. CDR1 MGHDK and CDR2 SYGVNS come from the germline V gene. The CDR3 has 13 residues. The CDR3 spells CASSDPLEETQYF. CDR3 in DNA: TGTGCCAGCAGCGACCCCCTGGAAGAGACCCAGTACTTC.

The DNA for the CDR3 is TGTGCCAGCAGCGTAGAGGGGGGGGATCAGCCCCAGCATTTT. It yields the protein CASSVEGGDQPQHF. The rearrangement links TRBV9 to TRBJ1-5; perhaps TRBD1 as D (6 bases). Trimming left V 0 bases short and J 5 bases short, with 9 bases between. From germline, CDR1 is SGDLS and CDR2 YYNGEE. This CDR3 is 14 amino acids long.

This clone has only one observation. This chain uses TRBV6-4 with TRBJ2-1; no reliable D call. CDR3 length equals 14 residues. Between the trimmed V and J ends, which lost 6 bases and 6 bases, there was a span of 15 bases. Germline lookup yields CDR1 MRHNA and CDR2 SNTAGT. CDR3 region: CASSPRALFNEQFF. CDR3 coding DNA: TGTGCCAGCAGCCCTAGAGCTCTGTTCAATGAGCAGTTCTTC.

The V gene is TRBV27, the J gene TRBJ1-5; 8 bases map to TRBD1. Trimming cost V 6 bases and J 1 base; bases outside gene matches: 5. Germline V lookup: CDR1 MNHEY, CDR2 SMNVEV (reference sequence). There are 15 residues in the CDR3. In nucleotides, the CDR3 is TGTGCCAGCAGAACTCAGGGGGCAAGCAATCAGCCCCAGCATTTT. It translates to CASRTQGASNQPQHF.

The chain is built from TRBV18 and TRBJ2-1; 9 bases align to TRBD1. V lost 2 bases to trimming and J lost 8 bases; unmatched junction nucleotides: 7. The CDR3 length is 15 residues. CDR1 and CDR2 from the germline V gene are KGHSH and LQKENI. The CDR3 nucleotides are TGTGCCAGCTCACCAGGGACAGGGTCCTTTGATGAGCAGTTCTTC. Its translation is CASSPGTGSFDEQFF.

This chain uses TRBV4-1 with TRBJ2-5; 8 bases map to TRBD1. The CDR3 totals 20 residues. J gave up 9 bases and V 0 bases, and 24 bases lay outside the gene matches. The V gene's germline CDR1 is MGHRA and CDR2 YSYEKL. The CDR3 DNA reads TGCGCCAGCAGCCAAGATTCCTATCGAAGGAGGACAGGGACCCCCGGGCCCCAGTACTTC. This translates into CASSQDSYRRRTGTPGPQYF.

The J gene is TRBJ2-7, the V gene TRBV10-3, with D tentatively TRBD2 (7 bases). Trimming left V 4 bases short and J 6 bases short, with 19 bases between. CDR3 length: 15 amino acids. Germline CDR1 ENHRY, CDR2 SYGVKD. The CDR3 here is CAISGGGHKVVEQYF. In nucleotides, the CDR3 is TGTGCCATCAGTGGGGGGGGCCACAAAGTGGTCGAGCAGTACTTC.

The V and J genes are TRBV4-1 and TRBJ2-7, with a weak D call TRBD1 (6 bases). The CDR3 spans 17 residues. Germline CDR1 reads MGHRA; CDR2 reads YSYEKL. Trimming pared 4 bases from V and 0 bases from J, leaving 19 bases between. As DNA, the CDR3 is TGCGCCAGCAGCCTCCTCCCCGGGACACATAGCTCCTACGAGCAGTACTTC. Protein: CASSLLPGTHSSYEQYF.

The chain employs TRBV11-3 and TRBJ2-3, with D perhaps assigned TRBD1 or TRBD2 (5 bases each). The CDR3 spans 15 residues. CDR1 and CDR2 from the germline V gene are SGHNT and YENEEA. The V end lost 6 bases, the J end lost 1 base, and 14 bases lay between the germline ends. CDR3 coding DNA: TGTGCCAGCAGTGACCGGGACGACGGCACAGATACGCAGTATTTT. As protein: CASSDRDDGTDTQYF.

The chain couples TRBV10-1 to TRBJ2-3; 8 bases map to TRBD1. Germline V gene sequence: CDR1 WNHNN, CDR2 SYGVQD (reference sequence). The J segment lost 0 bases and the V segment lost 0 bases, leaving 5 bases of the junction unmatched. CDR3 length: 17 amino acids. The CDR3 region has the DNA TGCGCCAGCAGTGAGTCGGGGACAGGAACCAGCACAGATACGCAGTATTTT. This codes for CASSESGTGTSTDTQYF.

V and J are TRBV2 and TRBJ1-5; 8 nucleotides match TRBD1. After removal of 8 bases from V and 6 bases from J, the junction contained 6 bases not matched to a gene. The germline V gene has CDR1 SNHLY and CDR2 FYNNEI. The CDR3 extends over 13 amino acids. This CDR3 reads CASHGQGGQPQHF. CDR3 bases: TGTGCCAGCCACGGACAGGGAGGTCAGCCCCAGCATTTT. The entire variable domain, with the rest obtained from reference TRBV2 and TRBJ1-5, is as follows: EPEVTQTPSHQVTQMGQEVILRCVPISNHLYFYWYRQILGQKVEFLVSFYNNEISEKSEIFDDQFSVERPDGSNFTLKIRSTKLEDSAMYFCASHGQGGQPQHFGDGTRLSIL.

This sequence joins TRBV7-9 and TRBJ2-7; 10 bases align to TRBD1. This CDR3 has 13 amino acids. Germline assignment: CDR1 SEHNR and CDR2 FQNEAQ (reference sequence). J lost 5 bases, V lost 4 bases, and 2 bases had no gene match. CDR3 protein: CASSYDRGHEQYF. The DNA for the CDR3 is TGTGCCAGCAGCTATGACAGGGGGCACGAGCAGTACTTC.

The CDR3 spells CASSPWGGGSSGNTIYF. CDR3 in DNA: TGTGCCAGCAGCCCCTGGGGTGGGGGGTCCTCTGGAAACACCATATATTTT. The rearrangement links TRBV7-9 to TRBJ1-3; weak D call: TRBD1 (5 bases). Germline V gene lookup returns CDR1 SEHNR and CDR2 FQNEAQ (reference sequence). The CDR3 has 17 amino acids. Trimming shortened V by 5 bases and J by 0 bases, and 17 bases separated the two germline ends.

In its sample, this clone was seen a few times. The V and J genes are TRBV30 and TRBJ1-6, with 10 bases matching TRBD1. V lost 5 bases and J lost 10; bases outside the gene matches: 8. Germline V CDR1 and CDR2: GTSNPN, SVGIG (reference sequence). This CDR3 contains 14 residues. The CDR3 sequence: CAWGDRGLESPLHF. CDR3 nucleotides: TGTGCCTGGGGGGACAGGGGATTGGAATCACCCCTCCACTTT.